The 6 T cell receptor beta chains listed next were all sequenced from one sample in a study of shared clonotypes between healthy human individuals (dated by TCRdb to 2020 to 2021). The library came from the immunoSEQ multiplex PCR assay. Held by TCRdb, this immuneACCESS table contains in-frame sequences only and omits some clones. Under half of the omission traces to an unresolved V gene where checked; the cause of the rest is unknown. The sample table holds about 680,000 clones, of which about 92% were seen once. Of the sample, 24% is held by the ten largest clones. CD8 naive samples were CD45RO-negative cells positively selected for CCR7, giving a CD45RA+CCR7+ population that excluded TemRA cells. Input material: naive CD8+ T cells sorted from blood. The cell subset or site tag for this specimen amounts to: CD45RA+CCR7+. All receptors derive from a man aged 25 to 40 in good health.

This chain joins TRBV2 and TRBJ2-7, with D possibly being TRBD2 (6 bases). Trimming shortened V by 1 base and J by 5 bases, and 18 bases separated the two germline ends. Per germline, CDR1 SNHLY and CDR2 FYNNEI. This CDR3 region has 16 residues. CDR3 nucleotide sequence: TGTGCCAGCAGTGAAGGGCGCCTCGGGGGTTTTGACGAGCAGTACTTC. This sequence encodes CASSEGRLGGFDEQYF.

The CDR3 nucleotides read TGTGCCAGTAGTATAAGCGGGAATAATGAAAAACTGTTTTTT. It encodes CASSISGNNEKLFF. The V gene is TRBV19, the J gene TRBJ1-4, with D hard to call. Germline V gene sequence: CDR1 LNHDA, CDR2 SQIVND (reference sequence). The length of the CDR3 is 14 residues. The V end was cut by 2 bases, the J end by 4 bases, with 8 bases between.

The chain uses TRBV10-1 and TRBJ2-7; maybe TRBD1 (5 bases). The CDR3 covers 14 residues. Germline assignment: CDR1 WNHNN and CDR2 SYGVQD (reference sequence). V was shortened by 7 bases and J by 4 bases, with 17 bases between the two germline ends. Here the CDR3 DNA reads TGCGCCAGCAAACCCAGCAGGGCTGGTTACGAGCAGTACTTC. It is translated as CASKPSRAGYEQYF.

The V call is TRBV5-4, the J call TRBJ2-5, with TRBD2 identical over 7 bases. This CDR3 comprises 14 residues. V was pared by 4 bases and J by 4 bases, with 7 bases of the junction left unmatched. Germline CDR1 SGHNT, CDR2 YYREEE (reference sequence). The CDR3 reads CASSDPGGGETQYF. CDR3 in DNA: TGTGCCAGCAGCGACCCGGGAGGTGGAGAGACCCAGTACTTC.

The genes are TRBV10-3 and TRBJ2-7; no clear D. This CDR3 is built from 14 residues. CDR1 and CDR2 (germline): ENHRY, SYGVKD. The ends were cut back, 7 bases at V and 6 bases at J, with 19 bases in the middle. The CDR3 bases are TGTGCCATCACCGAACAGCGTTCCTCCCTCGAGCAGTACTTC. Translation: CAITEQRSSLEQYF.

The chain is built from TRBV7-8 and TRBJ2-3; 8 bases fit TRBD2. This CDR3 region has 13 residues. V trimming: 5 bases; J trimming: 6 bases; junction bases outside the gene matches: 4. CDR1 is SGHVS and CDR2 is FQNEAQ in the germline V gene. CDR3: CASSPRTSDTQYF. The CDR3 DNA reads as TGTGCCAGCAGCCCCCGGACTAGCGATACGCAGTATTTT.